The 3 T cell receptor beta chains in this list originate from one sample, sequenced in a study of tumor-infiltrating lymphocytes in primary liver carcinoma. The source of the blood RNA was unsorted whole blood, and germline DNA was extracted as well. Synthesis of TCR beta cDNA was carried out from about 0.55 ug total RNA with a constant-region primer. Slightly modified ARM-PCR with three nested multiplex PCR rounds yielded TCR beta libraries. PCR rounds one and two used TRBV1-TRBV30 forward primers with a C-beta reverse primer for 9 to 10 cycles each. TCRdb itself ran the multiplex PCR reads through MiXCR, one entry per CDR3 protein. The profile shows fewer than 350,000 distinct CDR3 sequences, 55% to 65% of them singletons. The sequencing input was peripheral blood. Receptors were obtained from a man aged 35 to 55 with primary liver carcinoma and hepatitis B virus infection.

This clonotype was seen repeatedly, ten times or more. The chain carries TRBV5-4 and TRBJ2-5, with D perhaps matching TRBD2 (6 bases). The CDR3 length is 15 residues. Trimming stripped 0 bases from V and 3 bases from J, with 12 bases between. Germline V lookup: CDR1 SGHNT, CDR2 YYREEE (reference sequence). The CDR3 loop is CASSLESGREETQYF. CDR3 nucleotide sequence: TGTGCCAGCAGCTTGGAAAGCGGGCGAGAAGAGACCCAGTACTTC. Supplemented by reference TRBV5-4 and TRBJ2-5, the full variable domain reads ETGVTQSPTHLIKTRGQQVTLRCSSQSGHNTVSWYQQALGQGPQFIFQYYREEENGRGNFPPRFSGLQFPNYSSELNVNALELDDSALYLCASSLESGREETQYFGPGTRLLVL.

In this sample, this clonotype turned up once. The junction does not match germline at one end; this may be a read error. The gene calls are TRBV6-6 and TRBJ1-4; possibly TRBD1 for D (6 bases). The germline V gene has CDR1 MNHNY and CDR2 SVGAGI (reference sequence). CDR3 length: 14 residues. The CDR3 DNA reads as TGTGCCTGCCGCTCGGGGGGGGGCAATGAAAAGCTGTTTTTT. Amino acid sequence: CACRSGGGNEKLFF.

A note on this clonotype: A much larger clone sits a single nucleotide away, making a read error possible. J is TRBJ2-1 and V is TRBV6-5; 7 nucleotides line up with TRBD2. V lost 4 bases, J lost 0 bases, and 3 bases stayed unmatched. Germline CDR1 MNHEY, CDR2 SVGAGI. The CDR3 spans 15 residues. CDR3 region: CASSSSGTSYNEQFF. The CDR3 nucleotides are TGTGCCAGCAGTTCCAGCGGGACCTCCTACAATGAGCAGTTCTTC.